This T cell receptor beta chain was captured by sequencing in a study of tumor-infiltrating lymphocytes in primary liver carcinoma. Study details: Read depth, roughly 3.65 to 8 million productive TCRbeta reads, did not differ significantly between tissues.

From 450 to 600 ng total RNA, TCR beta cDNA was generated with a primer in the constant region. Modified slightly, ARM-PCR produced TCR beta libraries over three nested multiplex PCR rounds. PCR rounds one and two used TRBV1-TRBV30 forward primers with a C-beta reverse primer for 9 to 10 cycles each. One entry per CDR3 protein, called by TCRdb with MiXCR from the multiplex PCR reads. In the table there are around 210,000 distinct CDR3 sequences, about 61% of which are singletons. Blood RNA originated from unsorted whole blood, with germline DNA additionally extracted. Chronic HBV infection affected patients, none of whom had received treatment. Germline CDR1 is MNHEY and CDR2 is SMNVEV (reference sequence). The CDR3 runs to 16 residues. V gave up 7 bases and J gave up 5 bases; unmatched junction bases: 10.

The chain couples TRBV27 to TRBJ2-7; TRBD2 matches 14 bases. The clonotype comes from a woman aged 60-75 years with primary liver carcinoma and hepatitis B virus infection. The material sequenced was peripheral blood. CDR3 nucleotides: TGTGCCAGCACCAGTCGACTAGCGGGAGGGACGAACGAGCAGTACTTC. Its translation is CASTSRLAGGTNEQYF.